This TCR beta chain came from a study of T cell repertoires in cytomegalovirus infection. Study findings and constraints: Ex vivo, HLA-C-restricted CMV-specific TCR beta clonotypes prevailed over the rest of the response. Using cumulative public TCR beta family frequency, the authors identified those who carried CMV together with the relevant HLA.

TCRdb recomputed calls from the reads with MiXCR, one row per CDR3 protein. This sample carries approximately 270,000 distinct CDR3 sequences, about 20% of them seen once, and the ten largest clones take 15% to 20%. This CDR3 has 15 amino acids. Trimming took off 0 bases at V and 5 bases at J, with 13 bases between the two ends. CDR1 and CDR2 from the germline V gene are SGHAT and FQNNGV. For this clonotype: Its antigen is still unknown.

The clonotype was recovered from a human donor in good health (CMV status not recorded). Some clones in this sample may be carry-over from other donors' samples. Here the sequenced sample was cultured PBMCs, taken from culture after CMV antigen stimulation. The chain uses TRBV11-2 and TRBJ1-2; a possible D gene is TRBD1 (6 bases). The CDR3 region is CASSLDPGAWYGYTF. CDR3 DNA sequence: TGTGCCAGCAGCTTAGATCCGGGGGCTTGGTATGGCTACACCTTC.